Below, one TCR beta chain is given with its context. This clonotype qualifies as medium-sized (0.01 to 0.1%). Its antigen remains undetermined. No much larger clonotype is one base removed from it; base qualities were not supplied. The source of the sample is a study. The instrument given in TCRdb is Illumina MiSeq. TCRdb redid the processing of the public reads, applying fastp at Q25 and MiXCR, and retained in-frame beta chains. Rows are combined by CDR3 protein, so each entry shows the most common genes and DNA. Within this sample are about 4,900 distinct CDR3 sequences, with 8.1% of them counted one time only. The ten largest clones add up to roughly 8.4% of the sample. The sequence was collected from a human donor with rheumatoid arthritis. Material for sequencing was CD4+ T cells from synovial fluid.

Read as DNA, the sequence is TGTGCCAGCAGTCAACATAAGTCCTCTGGAAACACCATATATTTT. Its protein is CASSQHKSSGNTIYF. The chain couples TRBV2 to TRBJ1-3, with the identity of the D gene unclear. Looking up the germline V gene yields CDR1 SNHLY and CDR2 FYNNEI. V loses 5 bases of germline sequence and J loses 0 bases, and the interval between the two ends is 11 bases. The CDR3, cysteine through phenylalanine, is 15 amino acids long. Only the CDR3 DNA is retained, 45 bases long and in frame from the first base.